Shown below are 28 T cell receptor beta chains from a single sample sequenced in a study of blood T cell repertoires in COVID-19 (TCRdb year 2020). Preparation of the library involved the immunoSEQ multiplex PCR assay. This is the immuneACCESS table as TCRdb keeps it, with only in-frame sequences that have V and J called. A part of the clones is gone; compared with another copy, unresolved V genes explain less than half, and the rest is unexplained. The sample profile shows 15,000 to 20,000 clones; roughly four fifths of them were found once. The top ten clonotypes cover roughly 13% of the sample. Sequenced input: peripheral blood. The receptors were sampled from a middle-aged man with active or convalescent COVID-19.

CDR3 nucleotides: TGTGCCAGCAGCTCCATTCCCAGGGGGAACACTGAAGCTTTCTTT. Translating it yields CASSSIPRGNTEAFF. The chain links TRBV5-6 to TRBJ1-1, with a weak D call TRBD1 (6 bases). V lost 3 bases and J lost 1, with 13 bases in between. CDR1 is SGHDT, CDR2 YYEEEE, per germline. This CDR3 is 15 amino acids long. Using reference TRBV5-6 and TRBJ1-1 for the parts outside the CDR3, the full variable domain is DAGVTQSPTHLIKTRGQQVTLRCSPKSGHDTVSWYQQALGQGPQFIFQYYEEEERQRGNFPDRFSGHQFPNYSSELNVNALLLGDSALYLCASSSIPRGNTEAFFGQGTRLTVV.

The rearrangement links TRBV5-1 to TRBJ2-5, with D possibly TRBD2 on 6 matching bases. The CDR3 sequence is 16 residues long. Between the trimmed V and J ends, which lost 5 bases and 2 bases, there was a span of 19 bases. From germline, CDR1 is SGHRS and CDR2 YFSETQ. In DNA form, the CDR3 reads TGCGCCAGCAGTTTTCCTCGGGAAGGAGGGCAAGAGACCCAGTACTTC. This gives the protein CASSFPREGGQETQYF.

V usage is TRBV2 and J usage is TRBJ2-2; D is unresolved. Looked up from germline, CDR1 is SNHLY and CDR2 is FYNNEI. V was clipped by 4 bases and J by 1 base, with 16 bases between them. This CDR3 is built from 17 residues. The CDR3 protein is CASSAILLPRNTGELFF. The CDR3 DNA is TGTGCCAGCAGTGCCATACTCCTCCCAAGGAACACCGGGGAGCTGTTTTTT.

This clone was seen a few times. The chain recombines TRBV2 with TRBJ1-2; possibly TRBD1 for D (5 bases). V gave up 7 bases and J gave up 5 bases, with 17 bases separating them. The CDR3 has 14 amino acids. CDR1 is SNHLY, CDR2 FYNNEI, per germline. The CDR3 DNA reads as TGTGCCAGCACCCCAGGGTGGGCAGCTTATGGCTACACCTTC. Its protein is CASTPGWAAYGYTF. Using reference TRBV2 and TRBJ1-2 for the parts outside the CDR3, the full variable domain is EPEVTQTPSHQVTQMGQEVILRCVPISNHLYFYWYRQILGQKVEFLVSFYNNEISEKSEIFDDQFSVERPDGSNFTLKIRSTKLEDSAMYFCASTPGWAAYGYTFGSGTRLTVV.

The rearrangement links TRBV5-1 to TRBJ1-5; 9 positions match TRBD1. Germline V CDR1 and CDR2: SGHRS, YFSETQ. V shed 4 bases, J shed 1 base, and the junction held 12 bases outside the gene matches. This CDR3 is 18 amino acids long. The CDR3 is CASSTWGRDRASNQPQHF. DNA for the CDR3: TGCGCCAGCAGCACATGGGGTAGGGACAGGGCGAGCAATCAGCCCCAGCATTTT.

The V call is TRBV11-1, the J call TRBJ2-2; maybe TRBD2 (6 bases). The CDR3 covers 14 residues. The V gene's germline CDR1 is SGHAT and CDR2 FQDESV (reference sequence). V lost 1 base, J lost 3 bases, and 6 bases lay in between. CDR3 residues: CASSLGGDTGELFF. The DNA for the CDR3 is TGTGCCAGCAGCTTAGGCGGGGACACCGGGGAGCTGTTTTTT.

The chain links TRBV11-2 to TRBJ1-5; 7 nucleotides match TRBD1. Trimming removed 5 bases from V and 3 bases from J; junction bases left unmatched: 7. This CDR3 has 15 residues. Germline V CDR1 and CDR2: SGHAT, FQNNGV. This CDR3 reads CASSPGTANNQPQHF. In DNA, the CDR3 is TGTGCCAGCAGCCCTGGGACAGCTAACAATCAGCCCCAGCATTTT.

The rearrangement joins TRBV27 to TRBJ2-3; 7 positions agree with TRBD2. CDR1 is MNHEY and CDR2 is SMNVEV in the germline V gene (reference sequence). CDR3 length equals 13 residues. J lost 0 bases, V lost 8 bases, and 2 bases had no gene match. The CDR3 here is CASSGGSTDTQYF. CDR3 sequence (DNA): TGTGCCAGCTCGGGGGGTAGCACAGATACGCAGTATTTT.

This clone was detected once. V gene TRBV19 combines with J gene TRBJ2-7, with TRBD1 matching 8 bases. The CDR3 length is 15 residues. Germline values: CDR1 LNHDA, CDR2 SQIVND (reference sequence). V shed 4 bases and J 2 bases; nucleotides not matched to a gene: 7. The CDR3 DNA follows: TGTGCCAGTAGTAAAGGGACAGGCCGAGCCTACGAGCAGTACTTC. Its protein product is CASSKGTGRAYEQYF.

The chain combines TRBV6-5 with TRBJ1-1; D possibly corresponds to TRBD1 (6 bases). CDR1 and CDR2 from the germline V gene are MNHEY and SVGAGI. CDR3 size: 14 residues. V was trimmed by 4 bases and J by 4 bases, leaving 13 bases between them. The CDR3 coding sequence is TGTGCCAGCAGTTTCGACAGGTGGGTCACTGAAGCTTTCTTT. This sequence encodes CASSFDRWVTEAFF.

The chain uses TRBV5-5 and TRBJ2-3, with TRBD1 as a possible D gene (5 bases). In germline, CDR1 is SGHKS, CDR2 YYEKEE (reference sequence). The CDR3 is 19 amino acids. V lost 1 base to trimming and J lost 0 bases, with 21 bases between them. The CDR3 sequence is CASSLSTNDPRVSTDTQYF. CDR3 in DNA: TGTGCCAGCAGCTTGTCAACAAACGACCCCAGGGTTAGCACAGATACGCAGTATTTT. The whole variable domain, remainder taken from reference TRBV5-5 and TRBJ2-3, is DAGVTQSPTHLIKTRGQQVTLRCSPISGHKSVSWYQQVLGQGPQFIFQYYEKEERGRGNFPDRFSARQFPNYSSELNVNALLLGDSALYLCASSLSTNDPRVSTDTQYFGPGTRLTVL.

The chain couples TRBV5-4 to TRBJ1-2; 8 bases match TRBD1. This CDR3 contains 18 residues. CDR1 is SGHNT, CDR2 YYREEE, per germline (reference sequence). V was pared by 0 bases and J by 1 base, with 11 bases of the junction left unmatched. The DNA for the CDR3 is TGTGCCAGCAGCTTGGGTACCGGGACAGGAACAATTAACTATGGCTACACCTTC. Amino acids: CASSLGTGTGTINYGYTF.

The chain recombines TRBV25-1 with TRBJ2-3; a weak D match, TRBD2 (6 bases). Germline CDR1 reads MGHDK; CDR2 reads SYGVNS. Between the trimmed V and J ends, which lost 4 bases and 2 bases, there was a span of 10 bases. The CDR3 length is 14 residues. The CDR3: CASSAPGDTDTQYF. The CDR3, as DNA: TGTGCCAGCAGTGCCCCGGGAGACACAGATACGCAGTATTTT.

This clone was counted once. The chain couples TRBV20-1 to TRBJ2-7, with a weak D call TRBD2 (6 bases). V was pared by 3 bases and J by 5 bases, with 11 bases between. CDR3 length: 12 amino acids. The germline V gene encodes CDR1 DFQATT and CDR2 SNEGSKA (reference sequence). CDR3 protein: CSASTSTDEQYF. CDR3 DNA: TGCAGTGCTAGTACTAGCACCGACGAGCAGTACTTC.

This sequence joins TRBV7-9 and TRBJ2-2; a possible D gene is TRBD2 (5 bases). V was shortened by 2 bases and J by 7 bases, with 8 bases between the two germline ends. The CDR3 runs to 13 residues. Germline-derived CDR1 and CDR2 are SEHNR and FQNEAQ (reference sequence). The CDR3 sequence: CASSLSGIGELFF. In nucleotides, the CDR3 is TGTGCCAGCAGCTTATCGGGGATCGGGGAGCTGTTTTTT. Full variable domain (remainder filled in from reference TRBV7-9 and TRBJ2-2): DTGVSQNPRHKITKRGQNVTFRCDPISEHNRLYWYRQTLGQGPEFLTYFQNEAQLEKSRLLSDRFSAERPKGSFSTLEIQRTEQGDSAMYLCASSLSGIGELFFGEGSRLTVL.

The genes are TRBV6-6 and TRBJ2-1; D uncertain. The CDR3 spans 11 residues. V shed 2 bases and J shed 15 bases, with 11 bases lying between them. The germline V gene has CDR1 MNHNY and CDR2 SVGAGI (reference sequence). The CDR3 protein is CASSYVLTWFF. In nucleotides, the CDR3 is TGTGCCAGCAGTTACGTCCTTACTTGGTTCTTC.

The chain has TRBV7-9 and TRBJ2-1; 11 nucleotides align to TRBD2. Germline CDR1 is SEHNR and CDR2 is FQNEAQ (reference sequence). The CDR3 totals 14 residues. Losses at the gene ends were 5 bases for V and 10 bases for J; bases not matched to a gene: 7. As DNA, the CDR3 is TGTGCCAGCAGCATTAGCGGGGGGGCACGGGAGCAGTTCTTC. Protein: CASSISGGAREQFF.

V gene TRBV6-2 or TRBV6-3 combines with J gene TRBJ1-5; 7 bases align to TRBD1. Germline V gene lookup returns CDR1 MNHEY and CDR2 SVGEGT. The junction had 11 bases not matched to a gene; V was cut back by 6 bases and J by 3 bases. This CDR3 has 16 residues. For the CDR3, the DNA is TGTGCCAGCAGCCCACCCACTACAGGGGACAATCAGCCCCAGCATTTT. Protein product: CASSPPTTGDNQPQHF.

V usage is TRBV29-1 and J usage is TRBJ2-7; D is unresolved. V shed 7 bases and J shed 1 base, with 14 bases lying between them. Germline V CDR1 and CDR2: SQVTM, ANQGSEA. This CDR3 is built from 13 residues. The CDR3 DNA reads TGCAGCGCCGCCCCTCGCGATTCCTACGAGCAGTACTTC. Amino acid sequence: CSAAPRDSYEQYF.

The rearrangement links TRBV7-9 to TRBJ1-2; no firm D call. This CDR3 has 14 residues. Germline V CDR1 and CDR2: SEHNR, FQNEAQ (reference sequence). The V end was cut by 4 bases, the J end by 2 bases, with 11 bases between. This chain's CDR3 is CASSSAPGNYGYTF. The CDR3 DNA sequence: TGTGCCAGCAGCTCAGCCCCGGGGAACTATGGCTACACCTTC.

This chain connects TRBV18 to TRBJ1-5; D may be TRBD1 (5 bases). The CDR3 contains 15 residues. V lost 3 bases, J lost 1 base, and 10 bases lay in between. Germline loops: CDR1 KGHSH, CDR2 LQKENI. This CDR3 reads CASSPQGRSNQPQHF. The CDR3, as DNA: TGTGCCAGCTCACCGCAGGGTAGAAGCAATCAGCCCCAGCATTTT.

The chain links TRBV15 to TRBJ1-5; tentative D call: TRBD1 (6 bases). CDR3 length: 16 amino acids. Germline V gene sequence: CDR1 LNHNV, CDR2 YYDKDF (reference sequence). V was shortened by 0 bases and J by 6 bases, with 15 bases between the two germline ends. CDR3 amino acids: CATSRDNAGVPQPQHF. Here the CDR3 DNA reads TGTGCCACCAGCAGAGATAACGCAGGGGTCCCTCAGCCCCAGCATTTT.

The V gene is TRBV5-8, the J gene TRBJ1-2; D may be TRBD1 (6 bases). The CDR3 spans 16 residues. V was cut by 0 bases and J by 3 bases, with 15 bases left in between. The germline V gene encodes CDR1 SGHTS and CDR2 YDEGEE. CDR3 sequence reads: CASSLAGGQGHYGYTF. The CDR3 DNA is TGTGCCAGCAGCTTGGCCGGTGGGCAGGGGCACTATGGCTACACCTTC.

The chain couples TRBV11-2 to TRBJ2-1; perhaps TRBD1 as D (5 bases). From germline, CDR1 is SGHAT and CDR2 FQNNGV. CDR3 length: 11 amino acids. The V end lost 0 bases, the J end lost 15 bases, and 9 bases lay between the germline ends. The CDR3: CASSLDRAVFF. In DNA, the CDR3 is TGTGCCAGCAGCTTAGACAGGGCGGTGTTCTTC. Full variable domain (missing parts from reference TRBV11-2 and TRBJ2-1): EAGVAQSPRYKIIEKRQSVAFWCNPISGHATLYWYQQILGQGPKLLIQFQNNGVVDDSQLPKDRFSAERLKGVDSTLKIQPAKLEDSAVYLCASSLDRAVFFGPGTRLTVL.

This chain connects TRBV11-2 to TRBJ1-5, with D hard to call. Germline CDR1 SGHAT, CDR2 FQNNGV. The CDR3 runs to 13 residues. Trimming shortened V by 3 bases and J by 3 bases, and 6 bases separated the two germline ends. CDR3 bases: TGTGCCAGCAGCTTCGGGAACAATCAGCCCCAGCATTTT. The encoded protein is CASSFGNNQPQHF. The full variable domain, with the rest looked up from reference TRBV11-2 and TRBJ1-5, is EAGVAQSPRYKIIEKRQSVAFWCNPISGHATLYWYQQILGQGPKLLIQFQNNGVVDDSQLPKDRFSAERLKGVDSTLKIQPAKLEDSAVYLCASSFGNNQPQHFGDGTRLSIL.

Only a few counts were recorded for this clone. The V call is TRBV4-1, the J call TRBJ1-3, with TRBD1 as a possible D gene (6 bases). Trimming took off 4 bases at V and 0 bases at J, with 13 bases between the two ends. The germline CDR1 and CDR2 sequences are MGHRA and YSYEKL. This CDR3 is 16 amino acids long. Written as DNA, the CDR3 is TGCGCCAGCAGCCCTCCTGGACAGATCTCTGGAAACACCATATATTTT. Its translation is CASSPPGQISGNTIYF.

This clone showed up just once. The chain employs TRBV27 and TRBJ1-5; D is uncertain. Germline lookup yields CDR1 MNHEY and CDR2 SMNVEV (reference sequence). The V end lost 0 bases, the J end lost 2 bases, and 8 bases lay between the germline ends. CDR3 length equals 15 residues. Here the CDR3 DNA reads TGTGCCAGCAGTTTATCGGGGAGGGGCAATCAGCCCCAGCATTTT. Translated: CASSLSGRGNQPQHF.

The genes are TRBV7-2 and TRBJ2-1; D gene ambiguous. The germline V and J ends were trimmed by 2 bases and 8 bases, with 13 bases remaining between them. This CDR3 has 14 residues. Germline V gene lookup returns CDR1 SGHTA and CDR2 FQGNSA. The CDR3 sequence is CASSLTLPQYEQFF. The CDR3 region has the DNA TGTGCCAGCAGCTTAACATTACCCCAGTATGAGCAGTTCTTC.